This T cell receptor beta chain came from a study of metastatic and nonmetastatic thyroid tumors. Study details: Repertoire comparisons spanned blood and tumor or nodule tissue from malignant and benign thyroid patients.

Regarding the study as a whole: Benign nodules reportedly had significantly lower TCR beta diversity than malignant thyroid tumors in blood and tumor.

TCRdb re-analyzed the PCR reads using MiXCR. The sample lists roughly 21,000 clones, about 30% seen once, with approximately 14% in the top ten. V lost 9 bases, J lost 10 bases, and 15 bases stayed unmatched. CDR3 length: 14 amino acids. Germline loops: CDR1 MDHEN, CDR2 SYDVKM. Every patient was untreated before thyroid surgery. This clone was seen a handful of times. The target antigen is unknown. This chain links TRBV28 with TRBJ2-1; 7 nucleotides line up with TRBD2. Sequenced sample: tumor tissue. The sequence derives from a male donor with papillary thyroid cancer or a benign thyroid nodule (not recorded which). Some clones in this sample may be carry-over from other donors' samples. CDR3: CASTYGGRAREQFF. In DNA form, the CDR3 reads TGTGCCAGTACCTATGGGGGGAGGGCCAGGGAGCAGTTCTTC.